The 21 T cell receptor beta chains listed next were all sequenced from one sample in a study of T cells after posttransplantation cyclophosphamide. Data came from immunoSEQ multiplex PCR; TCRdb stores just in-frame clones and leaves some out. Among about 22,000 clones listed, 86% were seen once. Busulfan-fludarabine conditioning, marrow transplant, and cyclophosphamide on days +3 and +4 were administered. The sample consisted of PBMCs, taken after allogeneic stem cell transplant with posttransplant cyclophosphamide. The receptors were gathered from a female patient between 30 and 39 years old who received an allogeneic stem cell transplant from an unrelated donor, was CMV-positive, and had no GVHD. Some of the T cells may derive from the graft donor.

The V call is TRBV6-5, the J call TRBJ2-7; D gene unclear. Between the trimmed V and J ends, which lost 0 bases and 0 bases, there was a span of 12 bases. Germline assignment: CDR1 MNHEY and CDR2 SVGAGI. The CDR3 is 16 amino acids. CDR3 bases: TGTGCCAGCAGTTACTCGGTCTTCCTCAGCTCCTACGAGCAGTACTTC. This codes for CASSYSVFLSSYEQYF.

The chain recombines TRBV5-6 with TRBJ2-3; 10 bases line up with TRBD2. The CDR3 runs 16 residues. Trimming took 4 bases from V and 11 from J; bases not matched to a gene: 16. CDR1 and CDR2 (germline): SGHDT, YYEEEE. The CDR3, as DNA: TGTGCCAGCAGCAACGCCGGGACTAGCGTATCCCTGAGGCAGTATTTT. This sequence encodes CASSNAGTSVSLRQYF.

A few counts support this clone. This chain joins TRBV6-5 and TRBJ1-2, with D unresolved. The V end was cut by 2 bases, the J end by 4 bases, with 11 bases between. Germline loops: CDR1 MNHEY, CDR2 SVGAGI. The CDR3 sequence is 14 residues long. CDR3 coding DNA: TGTGCCAGCAGTTACACTAGAGAGAGCTATGGCTACACCTTC. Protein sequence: CASSYTRESYGYTF.

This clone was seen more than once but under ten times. The CDR3 reads CASSLGTNYEQYF. As DNA, the CDR3 is TGTGCCAGCAGCTTGGGGACAAACTACGAGCAGTACTTC. The rearrangement uses TRBV5-6 and TRBJ2-7; possible D gene TRBD1, 5 bases. V gave up 0 bases and J gave up 3 bases, with 7 bases separating them. Per the germline V gene, CDR1 is SGHDT and CDR2 is YYEEEE. This CDR3 comprises 13 residues.

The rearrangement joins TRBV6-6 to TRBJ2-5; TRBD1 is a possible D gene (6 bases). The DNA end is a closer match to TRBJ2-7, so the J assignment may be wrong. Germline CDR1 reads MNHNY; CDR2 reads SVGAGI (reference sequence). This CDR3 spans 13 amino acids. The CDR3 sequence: CASTGVGAYEQYF. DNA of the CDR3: TGTGCCAGCACAGGGGTAGGCGCCTACGAGCAGTACTTC.

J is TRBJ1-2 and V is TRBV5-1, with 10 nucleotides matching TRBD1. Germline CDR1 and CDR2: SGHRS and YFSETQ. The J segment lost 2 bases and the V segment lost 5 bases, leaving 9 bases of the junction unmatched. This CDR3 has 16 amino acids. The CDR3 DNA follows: TGCGCCAGCAGGTTGTCCCGGGACAGGGGAAACTATGGCTACACCTTC. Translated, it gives CASRLSRDRGNYGYTF. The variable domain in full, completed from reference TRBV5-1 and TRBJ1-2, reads KAGVTQTPRYLIKTRGQQVTLSCSPISGHRSVSWYQQTPGQGLQFLFEYFSETQRNKGNFPGRFSGRQFSNSRSEMNVSTLELGDSALYLCASRLSRDRGNYGYTFGSGTRLTVV.

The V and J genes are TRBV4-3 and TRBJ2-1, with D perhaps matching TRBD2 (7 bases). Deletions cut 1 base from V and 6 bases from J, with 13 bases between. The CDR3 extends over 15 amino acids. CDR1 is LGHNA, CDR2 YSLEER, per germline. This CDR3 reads CASSQAGGAFNEQFF. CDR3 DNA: TGCGCCAGCAGCCAAGCGGGGGGCGCTTTCAATGAGCAGTTCTTC.

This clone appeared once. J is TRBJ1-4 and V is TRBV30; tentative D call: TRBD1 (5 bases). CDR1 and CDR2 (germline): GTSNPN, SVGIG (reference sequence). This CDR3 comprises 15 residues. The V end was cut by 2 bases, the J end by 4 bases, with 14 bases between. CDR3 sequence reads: CAWSPGDFGNEKLFF. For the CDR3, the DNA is TGTGCCTGGAGTCCCGGGGACTTTGGTAATGAAAAACTGTTTTTT.

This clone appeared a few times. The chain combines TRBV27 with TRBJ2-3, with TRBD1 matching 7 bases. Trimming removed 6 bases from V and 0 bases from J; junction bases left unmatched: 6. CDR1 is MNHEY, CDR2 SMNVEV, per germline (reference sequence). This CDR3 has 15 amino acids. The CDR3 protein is CASRRTGLSTDTQYF. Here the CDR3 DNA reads TGTGCCAGCAGGCGGACAGGCCTTAGCACAGATACGCAGTATTTT.

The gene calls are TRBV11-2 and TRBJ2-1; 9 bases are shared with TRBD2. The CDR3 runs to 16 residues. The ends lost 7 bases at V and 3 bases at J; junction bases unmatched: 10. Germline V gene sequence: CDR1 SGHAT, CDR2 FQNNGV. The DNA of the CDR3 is TGTGCCAGCACCCCGCCACCAGCGGGGGGCTACAATGAGCAGTTCTTC. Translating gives CASTPPPAGGYNEQFF.

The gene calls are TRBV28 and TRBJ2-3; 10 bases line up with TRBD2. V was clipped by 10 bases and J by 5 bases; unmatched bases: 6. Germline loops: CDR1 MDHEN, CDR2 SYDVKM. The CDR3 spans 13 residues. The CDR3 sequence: CATLRLAGDTQYF. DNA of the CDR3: TGTGCCACATTAAGACTAGCGGGAGATACGCAGTATTTT.

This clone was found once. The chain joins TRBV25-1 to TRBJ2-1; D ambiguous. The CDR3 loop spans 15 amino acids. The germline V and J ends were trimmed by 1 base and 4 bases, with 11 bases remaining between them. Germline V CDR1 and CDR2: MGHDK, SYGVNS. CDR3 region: CASSESGPPYNEQFF. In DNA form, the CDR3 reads TGTGCCAGCAGTGAATCGGGTCCTCCGTACAATGAGCAGTTCTTC.

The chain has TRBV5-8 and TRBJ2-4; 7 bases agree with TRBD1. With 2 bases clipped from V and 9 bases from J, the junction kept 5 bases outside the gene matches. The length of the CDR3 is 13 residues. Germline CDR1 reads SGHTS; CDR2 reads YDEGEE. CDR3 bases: TGTGCCAGCAGCTTACAGGGGATCGGCATTCAGTACTTC. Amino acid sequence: CASSLQGIGIQYF.

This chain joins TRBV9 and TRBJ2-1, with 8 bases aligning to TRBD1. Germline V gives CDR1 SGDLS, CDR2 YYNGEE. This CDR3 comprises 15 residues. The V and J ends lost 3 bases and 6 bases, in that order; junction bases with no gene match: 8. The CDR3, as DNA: TGTGCCAGCAGCGCCCGGACAGGGTACCGCAATGAGCAGTTCTTC. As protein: CASSARTGYRNEQFF.

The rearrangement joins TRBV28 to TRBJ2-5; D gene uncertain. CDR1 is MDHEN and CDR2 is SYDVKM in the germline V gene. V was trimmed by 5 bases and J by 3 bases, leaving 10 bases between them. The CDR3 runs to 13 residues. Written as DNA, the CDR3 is TGTGCCAGCAGTCGGCCCCAGGAAGAGACCCAGTACTTC. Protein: CASSRPQEETQYF.

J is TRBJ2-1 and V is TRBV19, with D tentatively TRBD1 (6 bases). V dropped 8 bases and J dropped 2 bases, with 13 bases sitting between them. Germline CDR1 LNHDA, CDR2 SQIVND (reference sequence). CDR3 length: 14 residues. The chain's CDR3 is CASSATGTYNEQFF. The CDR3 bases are TGTGCCAGTTCCGCAACAGGGACCTACAATGAGCAGTTCTTC. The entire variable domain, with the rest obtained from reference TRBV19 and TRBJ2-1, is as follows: DGGITQSPKYLFRKEGQNVTLSCEQNLNHDAMYWYRQDPGQGLRLIYYSQIVNDFQKGDIAEGYSVSREKKESFPLTVTSAQKNPTAFYLCASSATGTYNEQFFGPGTRLTVL.

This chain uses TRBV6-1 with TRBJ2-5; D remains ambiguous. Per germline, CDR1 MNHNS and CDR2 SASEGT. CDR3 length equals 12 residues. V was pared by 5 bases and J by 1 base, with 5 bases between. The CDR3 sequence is CASSLSQETQYF. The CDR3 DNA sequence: TGTGCCAGCAGTCTCAGCCAAGAGACCCAGTACTTC.

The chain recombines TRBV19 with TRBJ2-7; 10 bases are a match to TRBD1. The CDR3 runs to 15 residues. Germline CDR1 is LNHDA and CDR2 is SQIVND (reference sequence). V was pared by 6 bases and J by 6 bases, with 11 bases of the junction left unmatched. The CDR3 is CASSLPGTGVVEQYF. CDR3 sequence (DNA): TGTGCCAGTAGCTTACCCGGGACAGGGGTAGTCGAGCAGTACTTC.

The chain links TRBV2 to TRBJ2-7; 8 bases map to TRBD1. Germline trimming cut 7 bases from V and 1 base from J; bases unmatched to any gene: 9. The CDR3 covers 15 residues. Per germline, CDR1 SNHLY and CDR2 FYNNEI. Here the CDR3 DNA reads TGTGCCAGCACCCCGGACGGGACAGGTTCCTACGAGCAGTACTTC. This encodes CASTPDGTGSYEQYF.

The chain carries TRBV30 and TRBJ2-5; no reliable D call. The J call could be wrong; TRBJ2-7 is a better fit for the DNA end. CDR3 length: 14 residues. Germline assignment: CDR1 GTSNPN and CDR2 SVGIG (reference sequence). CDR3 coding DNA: TGTGCCTGGAGCAAACACAGACGCTCCTACGAGCAGTACTTC. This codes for CAWSKHRRSYEQYF.

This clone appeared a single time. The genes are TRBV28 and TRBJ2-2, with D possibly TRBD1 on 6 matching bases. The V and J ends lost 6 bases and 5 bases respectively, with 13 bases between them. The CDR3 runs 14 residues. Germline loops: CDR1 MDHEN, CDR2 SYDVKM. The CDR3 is CASRPQGSTGELFF. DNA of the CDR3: TGTGCCAGCAGGCCACAGGGTTCTACCGGGGAGCTGTTTTTT.